The 14 T cell receptor beta chains reported below all come from one sample, sequenced in a study of identical twins. MiXCR, run by TCRdb on the 5' RACE reads, gives a single entry per CDR3 protein. The sample consists of 640,000 or so distinct CDR3 sequences, over 5% of them appearing once. Input material: naive T cells sorted from blood. Receptors originate from a man between 18 and 35 years old in good health.

This clonotype has at least ten counts. This chain uses TRBV7-2 with TRBJ2-1, with 11 bases aligning to TRBD2. This CDR3 is built from 14 residues. CDR1 and CDR2 (germline): SGHTA, FQGNSA. V lost 8 bases and J lost 9; bases outside the gene matches: 9. CDR3 loop: CASGTSGSKVEQFF. The CDR3 DNA follows: TGTGCCAGCGGAACTAGCGGGAGTAAGGTTGAGCAGTTCTTC.

The chain links TRBV7-8 to TRBJ2-7; perhaps TRBD2 as D (5 bases). V was pared by 0 bases and J by 5 bases, with 14 bases between. Germline loops: CDR1 SGHVS, CDR2 FQNEAQ. CDR3 size: 15 residues. The CDR3: CASSLARGRTDEQYF. CDR3 sequence (DNA): TGTGCCAGCAGCTTAGCACGAGGGCGTACGGACGAGCAGTACTTC.

This clonotype was seen only a few times. This sequence joins TRBV6-5 and TRBJ1-1; D gene ambiguous. CDR1 and CDR2 (germline): MNHEY, SVGAGI. The CDR3 runs 15 residues. V gave up 2 bases and J gave up 4 bases, with 14 bases separating them. The CDR3 spells CASSYEGPWSTEAFF. The CDR3 DNA is TGTGCCAGCAGTTACGAGGGTCCGTGGAGCACTGAAGCTTTCTTT.

This clonotype was observed at least ten times. The chain is built from TRBV21-1 and TRBJ2-2; the tabulated D call, TRBD1, remains unverified against the DNA. TRBV21-1 is an annotated pseudogene. The CDR3 runs to 15 residues. CDR3 bases: TGTGCCAGCAGAAAAGCTGGACAGGGTACCGGGGAGCTGTTTTTT. It specifies CASRKAGQGTGELFF.

The J gene is TRBJ2-3, the V gene TRBV29-1, with D maybe TRBD2 (5 bases). The V gene's germline CDR1 is SQVTM and CDR2 ANQGSEA. V was trimmed by 4 bases and J by 6 bases, leaving 14 bases between them. The CDR3 is 13 amino acids. This CDR3 reads CSVGRLTSDTQYF. CDR3 coding DNA: TGCAGCGTTGGCCGACTAACTTCGGATACGCAGTATTTT.

The table lists this clonotype with a few counts. V is TRBV18 and J is TRBJ2-3; D call uncertain. The CDR3 has 11 amino acids. Per germline, CDR1 KGHSH and CDR2 LQKENI. Trimming stripped 8 bases from V and 7 bases from J, with 10 bases between. The DNA for the CDR3 is TGTGCCAGCCTCAGCGCCAATACGCAGTATTTT. Amino acid sequence: CASLSANTQYF. Filled out from reference TRBV18 and TRBJ2-3, the complete variable domain reads NAGVMQNPRHLVRRRGQEARLRCSPMKGHSHVYWYRQLPEEGLKFMVYLQKENIIDESGMPKERFSAEFPKEGPSILRIQQVVRGDSAAYFCASLSANTQYFGPGTRLTVL.

This clonotype was seen more than once but under ten times. The rearrangement links TRBV6-1 to TRBJ2-1; perhaps TRBD2 as D (6 bases). The CDR3 extends over 14 amino acids. Germline CDR1 and CDR2: MNHNS and SASEGT. Trimming left V 8 bases short and J 2 bases short, with 13 bases between. The CDR3, as DNA: TGTGCCAGCTCCCGGGGACTTACCTACAATGAGCAGTTCTTC. It translates to CASSRGLTYNEQFF.

The sample holds many counts of this clonotype. J is TRBJ2-5 and V is TRBV29-1; D unresolved. The CDR3 runs 12 residues. V lost 2 bases to trimming and J lost 5 bases, with 9 bases between them. The germline V gene has CDR1 SQVTM and CDR2 ANQGSEA. Here the CDR3 DNA reads TGCAGCGTTGAAAGTCTCAGGGAGACCCAGTACTTC. This codes for CSVESLRETQYF.

This clonotype was detected ten times or more. The DNA for the CDR3 is TGTGCCATCAGTGAGCCCGGGGACCAGATCTACAATGAGCAGTTCTTC. It is translated as CAISEPGDQIYNEQFF. This rearrangement joins TRBV10-3 to TRBJ2-1; D could derive from TRBD1 or TRBD2 (5 bases each). This CDR3 region has 16 residues. Germline V lookup: CDR1 ENHRY, CDR2 SYGVKD. V was cut by 2 bases and J by 3 bases, with 14 bases left in between.

This clonotype appeared many times. The CDR3 region is CASSFDRVNYEQYF. The DNA of the CDR3 is TGCGCCAGCAGCTTTGACAGGGTGAACTACGAGCAGTACTTC. The genes are TRBV5-1 and TRBJ2-7; 7 bases are a match to TRBD1. CDR1 is SGHRS and CDR2 is YFSETQ in the germline V gene. The CDR3 sequence is 14 residues long. Trimming took 2 bases from V and 3 from J; bases not matched to a gene: 5.

This clonotype was seen a handful of times. The rearrangement uses TRBV6-4 and TRBJ2-1; 10 nucleotides line up with TRBD1. Unmatched junction bases numbered 14, after V lost 6 bases and J lost 6 bases. The CDR3 runs to 17 residues. CDR1 and CDR2 (germline): MRHNA, SNTAGT. CDR3 nucleotide sequence: TGTGCCAGCAGCTACCGGGCTTGGGACAGGGGAGGCAATGAGCAGTTCTTC. It translates to CASSYRAWDRGGNEQFF.

This clonotype was detected ten times or more. The rearrangement uses TRBV9 and TRBJ2-7; D is unresolved. V lost 0 bases, J lost 2 bases, and 12 bases lay in between. Germline lookup yields CDR1 SGDLS and CDR2 YYNGEE. The CDR3 sequence is 15 residues long. The CDR3 nucleotides read TGTGCCAGCAGCGTAGGAGGTGCCGGAACCTACGAGCAGTACTTC. As protein: CASSVGGAGTYEQYF. Full variable domain (rest looked up from reference TRBV9 and TRBJ2-7): DSGVTQTPKHLITATGQRVTLRCSPRSGDLSVYWYQQSLDQGLQFLIQYYNGEERAKGNILERFSAQQFPDLHSELNLSSLELGDSALYFCASSVGGAGTYEQYFGPGTRLTVT.

The V gene is TRBV6-2 or TRBV6-3, the J gene TRBJ1-5; no clear D. The CDR3 contains 11 residues. V was shortened by 2 bases and J by 12 bases, with 8 bases between the two germline ends. The germline V gene has CDR1 MNHEY and CDR2 SVGEGT. CDR3 region: CASSYGSNQHF. The DNA for the CDR3 is TGTGCCAGCAGTTACGGCAGCAACCAGCATTTT.

This clonotype was observed many times. This chain connects TRBV15 to TRBJ2-1; TRBD1 or TRBD2 may be the D gene (5 bases each). The CDR3 has 15 residues. CDR1 is LNHNV and CDR2 is YYDKDF in the germline V gene (reference sequence). Trimming took off 3 bases at V and 8 bases at J, with 17 bases between the two ends. The CDR3 DNA sequence: TGTGCCACCAGCAGCGGCACGGGACCCCTCCATGAGCAGTTCTTC. Protein: CATSSGTGPLHEQFF.